This note documents a single TCR beta chain sequence. Its antigen remains unidentified. Any patient presenting with uncontrolled infection, other autoimmune disease, pregnancy or lactation was left out. Regions amplified from RNA transcripts were the TCR beta CDR3 regions. First-round RT-PCR of the TCR CDR3 relied on the HTBI primer set. Via MiXCR, TCRdb re-called the multiplex PCR reads, giving one row per CDR3 protein. The sample records roughly 740,000 distinct CDR3 sequences, about 17% being singletons. V was pared by 0 bases and J by 2 bases, with 9 bases between. This CDR3 comprises 15 residues. The V gene's germline CDR1 is LNHNV and CDR2 YYDKDF (reference sequence). The data were obtained in a study of T cells in Graves' hyperthyroidism and ophthalmopathy. On the study more broadly: Blood was drawn when the patient was first diagnosed and still untreated. Study-wide findings and caveats: Stable hyperthyroidism and ophthalmopathy were separated using 13 V-J signatures. Prediction of ophthalmopathy progression came a median 6.5 months pre-onset.

The V call is TRBV15, the J call TRBJ2-3; D is unclear. Sequencing input: blood. The origin of this receptor is a man between 18 and 35 years old with Graves' hyperthyroidism. The CDR3 region is CATSRDYVDTDTQYF. CDR3 bases: TGTGCCACCAGCAGAGACTACGTGGACACAGATACGCAGTATTTT.